The source of this TCR beta chain is a study of control samples from healthy donors and cancer patients. TCRdb's copy holds only in-frame clones and misses some; the assay was immunoSEQ multiplex PCR. The sample has just under 150,000 clones, around 90% seen once; the top ten hold about 3.2%. The CDR3 has 20 amino acids. Sequenced sample: blood. This chain links TRBV21-1 with TRBJ2-5. TRBV21-1 is termed a pseudogene. This clonotype was sampled from a man aged 30 to 45 in good health. The CDR3, as DNA: TGTGCCAGCAGCAAGGATTCCGGGAGTAGGGGGTCGGTGTACCAAGAGACCCAGTACTTC. Residues: CASSKDSGSRGSVYQETQYF.